This T cell receptor (beta chain) appears in the sequencing data of a study of spatial heterogeneity in lung cancer (dated by TCRdb to about 2019). About the investigation overall: Beta-chain transcripts were consistently detected in greater numbers than alpha-chain transcripts, which likely reflects a higher abundance of beta-chain transcripts. In the raw uncorrected reads, each unique combination of TCR and UMI appeared on average more than ten times. In non-small cell lung cancer, the study made a quantitative comparison of TCR alpha and beta repertoires among multiple tumor regions, matched nontumor lung and blood. TCR repertoire features were related to nonsynonymous mutation counts determined by whole-exome sequencing of tumor tissue. At surgery, some 220 tumor regions, 64 matched nontumor lung samples and 56 PBMC samples were TCR-sequenced for both alpha and beta chains.

Libraries were constructed by 5' RACE. Sequencing relied on a NextSeq 500. To allow correction of PCR and sequencing errors, the TCR library protocol tagged every TCR cDNA molecule with a unique molecular identifier. The original methods were these. TCR identification, UMI-based error correction and CDR3 extraction were all carried out with Decombinator tools. Expanded TCRs were defined as those above a frequency of 2 per 1,000, corresponding to the top 1% of the tumor frequency distribution. Each repertoire was subsampled 100 times to 5,000 TCRs, after which Renyi diversity was computed with the R vegan package. CDR3 similarity networks were built from amino acid triplet string-kernel similarity, connecting CDR3s with pairwise similarity above 0.82. TCRdb cleaned the public reads at Q25 with fastp, built clones with MiXCR and kept in-frame beta chains. Each record represents a unique CDR3 protein, reported with the most common genes and DNA among its rows. For this entry, the V and J calls and clone size follow TCRdb and not the study's own pipeline. Here the sample has over 50,000 distinct CDR3 sequences; about 6.6% occur a single time. About 15% of the sample belongs to the ten largest clones.

What the research found in general, with its limitations: Confirming at a functional level the hypothesis that regional TCRs recognize regional mutations was considered to require additional single-cell paired TCR alpha and beta sequencing. Ubiquitous expanded tumor TCRs were detected in blood more often at tumor resection than at routine follow-up.

The germline ends are 12 bases apart after V is trimmed by 3 bases and J by 0 bases. Spanning cysteine to phenylalanine, the CDR3 consists of 17 amino acids. The kept DNA is CDR3 alone, 51 bases in frame from the first base. Looking up the germline V gene yields CDR1 ENHRY and CDR2 SYGVKD. The time point label for this specimen denotes: sample taken at primary tumor resection. Donors were some 70 patients with early-stage, untreated non-small cell lung cancer from the lung TRACERx cohort. TCR sequencing used whole RNA extracted from tumor and nontumor lung tissue, or from cryopreserved PBMC samples, without cell sorting. Only patients for whom sufficient RNA was available from at least two tumor regions were selected for TCR sequencing. This clonotype was observed many times. Its antigen specificity is not known. No base quality information exists; no much larger clone differs at one position.

The rearranged chain carries TRBV10-3 and TRBJ2-6; the D gene is possibly TRBD1 or TRBD2, with 6 bases matching each. The TCR comes from a female donor with early-stage non-small cell lung cancer. The specimen comprised PBMCs, sampled at surgery. The CDR3 region: CAISELGGLSGANVLTF. The DNA reads TGTGCCATCAGTGAACTAGGGGGGCTCTCTGGGGCCAACGTCCTGACTTTC.